This T cell receptor (beta chain) emerged from a study of chemoradiotherapy in HPV16-positive cancers. Concerning this clone: Its cognate antigen is unknown.

General study points: Only a couple of HPV16-positive patients supplied the functional HPV-specificity definition.

Samples were taken several times over chemoradiotherapy. Data came from immunoSEQ multiplex PCR; TCRdb stores just in-frame clones and leaves some out. This table holds roughly 7,600 clones, 71% found once. CDR3 size: 16 residues. The trim removed 6 bases at V and 5 bases at J, leaving 8 bases unmatched. The V gene's germline CDR1 is SNHLY and CDR2 FYNNEI. This clonotype originated in a human donor with HPV-associated anogenital cancer. The specimen comprised tumor tissue, sampled from a patient who underwent chemoradiotherapy. The V gene is TRBV2, the J gene TRBJ1-6; 9 bases fit TRBD1. CDR3 sequence reads: CASRRTGVSDNSPLHF. In DNA form, the CDR3 reads TGTGCCAGCAGGAGGACAGGGGTTTCGGATAATTCACCCCTCCACTTT.